This T cell receptor beta chain appears in the sequencing data of a study of T cell changes during pregnancy in multiple sclerosis. Produced via immunoSEQ multiplex PCR; TCRdb's table is partial and in-frame only. The repertoire holds tens of thousands of clones, 85% to 95% seen once, with 0.41% in the top ten. This CDR3 comprises 13 residues. The germline V gene has CDR1 GTSNPN and CDR2 SVGIG (reference sequence). V was pared by 5 bases and J by 9 bases, with 12 bases of the junction left unmatched. The specimen comprised CD4+ T cells from peripheral blood mononuclear cells, sampled in the second trimester of pregnancy. This chain uses TRBV30 with TRBJ1-2; 7 bases are shared with TRBD1. This sequence was found in a female donor with multiple sclerosis, enrolled in a pregnancy study. The CDR3 DNA reads as TGTGCCTGGTCCCTACGGACAGGTAAACGCTACACCTTC. It codes for CAWSLRTGKRYTF.